The 11 T cell receptor beta chains given below trace back to one sample, sequenced in a study of OX40 agonist ivuxolimab in advanced cancers. Produced via immunoSEQ multiplex PCR; TCRdb's table is partial and in-frame only. The data contain about 130,000 clones, 85% to 95% of them singletons. Sequencing used CD4+ or CD8+ T cells sorted from blood, obtained in a trial of the OX40 agonist ivuxolimab. The receptors come from an adult with an advanced solid tumor such as melanoma, head and neck, liver or kidney cancer.

A note on this clone: Other DNA sequences of this sample code for an identical CDR3. The chain has TRBV5-1 and TRBJ2-3; tentatively, D is TRBD1 (6 bases). Looked up from germline, CDR1 is SGHRS and CDR2 is YFSETQ. Between the trimmed V and J ends, which lost 3 bases and 2 bases, there was a span of 7 bases. This CDR3 is built from 13 residues. The CDR3 DNA sequence: TGCGCCAGCAGCTACAGGGACACAGATACGCAGTATTTT. As protein: CASSYRDTDTQYF.

The chain has TRBV6-1 and TRBJ1-1, with TRBD1 matching over 10 bases. J gave up 1 base and V 4 bases, and 6 bases lay outside the gene matches. The CDR3 length is 16 residues. Germline V gene lookup returns CDR1 MNHNS and CDR2 SASEGT. The CDR3 region is CASSAWTGGANTEAFF. The CDR3 region has the DNA TGTGCCAGCAGTGCCTGGACAGGGGGTGCGAACACTGAAGCTTTCTTT.

The gene calls are TRBV7-8 and TRBJ2-1, with D possibly TRBD2 on 5 matching bases. The CDR3 is 14 amino acids. V gave up 1 base and J gave up 5 bases, with 9 bases separating them. The V gene's germline CDR1 is SGHVS and CDR2 FQNEAQ. The CDR3 DNA reads TGTGCCAGCAGCTTAGTACAGCGGAACAATGAGCAGTTCTTC. It specifies CASSLVQRNNEQFF.

This clone showed up just once. The CDR3 sequence is CASIPRGGGSETQYF. As DNA, the CDR3 is TGTGCCAGCATCCCCCGGGGGGGAGGGTCAGAGACCCAGTACTTC. V is TRBV27 and J is TRBJ2-5, with 8 nucleotides matching TRBD2. The CDR3 runs to 15 residues. V lost 7 bases to trimming and J lost 4 bases; unmatched junction nucleotides: 11. Germline lookup yields CDR1 MNHEY and CDR2 SMNVEV (reference sequence).

This rearrangement joins TRBV9 to TRBJ2-3; D may be TRBD2 (5 bases). Germline CDR1 SGDLS, CDR2 YYNGEE. V dropped 0 bases and J dropped 2 bases, with 13 bases sitting between them. The CDR3 extends over 16 amino acids. The CDR3 is CASSVDPAGDTDTQYF. Here the CDR3 DNA reads TGTGCCAGCAGCGTAGATCCGGCGGGCGACACAGATACGCAGTATTTT.

The gene calls are TRBV5-4 and TRBJ2-5, with 8 positions matching TRBD2. Germline loops: CDR1 SGHNT, CDR2 YYREEE (reference sequence). The CDR3 runs 17 residues. V gave up 2 bases and J gave up 2 bases; unmatched junction bases: 11. The CDR3 bases are TGTGCCAGCAGCTTCGAAACGTCACTAGCGGAGCAAGAGACCCAGTACTTC. Its translation: CASSFETSLAEQETQYF. The full variable domain, completed using reference TRBV5-4 and TRBJ2-5, is ETGVTQSPTHLIKTRGQQVTLRCSSQSGHNTVSWYQQALGQGPQFIFQYYREEENGRGNFPPRFSGLQFPNYSSELNVNALELDDSALYLCASSFETSLAEQETQYFGPGTRLLVL.

The chain couples TRBV29-1 to TRBJ2-1, with 7 bases aligning to TRBD2. The germline CDR1 and CDR2 sequences are SQVTM and ANQGSEA. The J segment lost 4 bases and the V segment lost 6 bases, leaving 9 bases of the junction unmatched. The CDR3 has 14 residues. The CDR3 DNA is TGCAGCGTAACCCCAAGCGGGGATTACAATGAGCAGTTCTTC. It specifies CSVTPSGDYNEQFF.

This sequence joins TRBV6-6 and TRBJ2-1, with D possibly being TRBD2 (5 bases). With 8 bases removed from V and 6 bases from J, the gap between germline ends came to 11 bases. The CDR3 is made up of 12 amino acids. Germline V gene data show CDR1 as MNHNY and CDR2 as SVGAGI (reference sequence). CDR3 residues: CASRRLANEQFF. In DNA form, the CDR3 reads TGTGCCAGCCGTCGGCTAGCCAATGAGCAGTTCTTC.

The rearrangement joins TRBV27 to TRBJ2-1; possibly TRBD2 for D (6 bases). The germline V and J ends were trimmed by 3 bases and 2 bases, with 11 bases remaining between them. This CDR3 has 15 residues. The germline gives CDR1 MNHEY, CDR2 SMNVEV (reference sequence). CDR3 in amino acids: CASSLTRKTYNEQFF. The CDR3, as DNA: TGTGCCAGCAGTTTGACTAGAAAGACCTACAATGAGCAGTTCTTC.

The J gene is TRBJ2-4, the V gene TRBV7-9; 8 nucleotides agree with TRBD2. With 5 bases clipped from V and 15 bases from J, the junction kept 12 bases outside the gene matches. Per the germline V gene, CDR1 is SEHNR and CDR2 is FQNEAQ (reference sequence). CDR3 size: 13 residues. The CDR3 sequence: CASSQNDGTSSYF. CDR3 bases: TGTGCCAGCAGCCAGAACGACGGGACTAGTTCGTACTTC.

J is TRBJ1-1 and V is TRBV5-1; a possible D gene is TRBD1 (5 bases). From germline, CDR1 is SGHRS and CDR2 YFSETQ. Trimming cost V 1 base and J 0 bases, with 13 bases left between them. CDR3 length: 16 residues. CDR3 sequence: CASSLPGTEMNTEAFF. The DNA of the CDR3 is TGCGCCAGCAGCTTGCCCGGGACGGAAATGAACACTGAAGCTTTCTTT.